Listed here are 21 T cell receptor beta chains from one sample, sequenced in a study of blood T cell repertoires in COVID-19. Some clones are missing from TCRdb's copy, which holds only in-frame ones; the method was immunoSEQ multiplex PCR. Among 200,000 to 300,000 clones, around 88% were seen once, and the ten largest hold less than 4%. The material sequenced was PBMCs or T cells enriched from blood (not recorded which). The receptors shown here come from a middle-aged woman with acute COVID-19.

V and J are TRBV2 and TRBJ2-7; TRBD2 agrees at 8 bases. The J segment lost 6 bases and the V segment lost 4 bases, leaving 8 bases of the junction unmatched. Germline V gene lookup returns CDR1 SNHLY and CDR2 FYNNEI. The CDR3 totals 14 residues. The CDR3 DNA follows: TGTGCCAGCAGTGTGGGGAGCGGGAGAGGCGAGCAGTACTTC. Translation: CASSVGSGRGEQYF.

The V and J genes are TRBV15 and TRBJ2-1, with 9 positions matching TRBD2. The CDR3 extends over 17 amino acids. V was pared by 6 bases and J by 0 bases, with 9 bases of the junction left unmatched. CDR1 is LNHNV and CDR2 is YYDKDF in the germline V gene (reference sequence). The CDR3 protein is CATRYTDSGGSYNEQFF. The CDR3 DNA is TGTGCCACCAGGTATACAGATAGCGGGGGCTCCTACAATGAGCAGTTCTTC.

The CDR3 sequence is CASSSASDRVQYGYTF. CDR3 nucleotides: TGTGCCAGCAGCTCCGCCTCCGACAGGGTACAATATGGCTACACCTTC. The chain joins TRBV7-9 to TRBJ1-2; TRBD1 agrees at 7 bases. The CDR3 runs 16 residues. Germline V gene lookup returns CDR1 SEHNR and CDR2 FQNEAQ (reference sequence). V lost 4 bases and J lost 5; bases outside the gene matches: 13.

The J gene is TRBJ2-2, the V gene TRBV7-6, with 8 bases matching TRBD2. Germline CDR1 and CDR2: SGHVS and FNYEAQ. The CDR3 is made up of 15 amino acids. J lost 4 bases, V lost 6 bases, and 7 bases had no gene match. The CDR3 DNA reads TGTGCCAGCAGGCGAGTCGCGGGGGGCACCGGGGAGCTGTTTTTT. Its translation is CASRRVAGGTGELFF. The variable domain in full, with the rest retrieved from reference TRBV7-6 and TRBJ2-2, is GAGVSQSPRYKVTKRGQDVALRCDPISGHVSLYWYRQALGQGPEFLTYFNYEAQQDKSGLPNDRFSAERPEGSISTLTIQRTEQRDSAMYRCASRRVAGGTGELFFGEGSRLTVL.

The gene calls are TRBV7-9 and TRBJ2-3, with 13 bases identical to TRBD2. After removal of 0 bases from V and 7 bases from J, the junction contained 10 bases not matched to a gene. CDR3 length: 18 residues. Germline V CDR1 and CDR2: SEHNR, FQNEAQ (reference sequence). The CDR3 protein is CASSLAFGLAGARNTQYF. The CDR3 DNA follows: TGTGCCAGCAGCTTAGCCTTCGGACTAGCGGGAGCCAGGAATACGCAGTATTTT.

The rearrangement joins TRBV11-3 to TRBJ2-3, with D possibly matching TRBD2 (5 bases). Germline CDR1 and CDR2: SGHNT and YENEEA. CDR3 length: 14 residues. V was clipped by 3 bases and J by 1 base, with 8 bases between them. The CDR3 bases are TGTGCCAGCAGCTTCAGCGGAGGCACAGATACGCAGTATTTT. It specifies CASSFSGGTDTQYF. Filled out from reference TRBV11-3 and TRBJ2-3, the complete variable domain reads EAGVVQSPRYKIIEKKQPVAFWCNPISGHNTLYWYLQNLGQGPELLIRYENEEAVDDSQLPKDRFSAERLKGVDSTLKIQPAELGDSAVYLCASSFSGGTDTQYFGPGTRLTVL.

The rearrangement joins TRBV6-1 to TRBJ2-5, with 12 nucleotides matching TRBD2. In germline, CDR1 is MNHNS, CDR2 SASEGT. The CDR3 has 16 residues. J lost 4 bases, V lost 4 bases, and 7 bases had no gene match. In DNA, the CDR3 is TGTGCCAGCAGTGTAATGACTAGCGGGAGCGGAGAGACCCAGTACTTC. Its protein product is CASSVMTSGSGETQYF.

This chain links TRBV4-1 with TRBJ1-2; a weak D match, TRBD1 (5 bases). V lost 1 base, J lost 7 bases, and 13 bases lay in between. Germline assignment: CDR1 MGHRA and CDR2 YSYEKL. This CDR3 is built from 14 residues. In DNA, the CDR3 is TGCGCCAGCAGCCAAGCGCAGGGTCGGAGTGGCTACACCTTC. The encoded protein is CASSQAQGRSGYTF.

Concerning this clone itself: Other DNA variants within this sample encode the same CDR3. The gene calls are TRBV19 and TRBJ2-3; 7 bases fit TRBD2. The germline V gene encodes CDR1 LNHDA and CDR2 SQIVND (reference sequence). The CDR3 has 15 residues. V lost 3 bases to trimming and J lost 1 base; unmatched junction nucleotides: 4. In nucleotides, the CDR3 is TGTGCCAGTAGTATTGCGCTAGCGGGCACAGATACGCAGTATTTT. This translates into CASSIALAGTDTQYF.

Written as DNA, the CDR3 is TGTGCCAGGGGGGCAGCAGATGAGCAGTTCTTC. This gives the protein CARGAADEQFF. V and J are TRBV5-3 and TRBJ2-1; TRBD1 is a possible D gene (6 bases). TRBV5-3 is an ORF, with its function uncertain. V lost 8 bases and J lost 8, with 11 bases in between. The CDR3 covers 11 residues.

As for this clone: Other nucleotide sequences from this sample produce the same CDR3. This chain uses TRBV4-1 with TRBJ1-1; a weak D match, TRBD1 (6 bases). The CDR3 contains 16 residues. The germline V gene encodes CDR1 MGHRA and CDR2 YSYEKL. V was shortened by 0 bases and J by 0 bases, with 11 bases between the two germline ends. CDR3 nucleotides: TGCGCCAGCAGCCAAGAGGGGGGGACAATGAACACTGAAGCTTTCTTT. Its translation is CASSQEGGTMNTEAFF.

V usage is TRBV7-9 and J usage is TRBJ2-1; 10 positions match TRBD2. This CDR3 is 16 amino acids long. The V segment lost 1 base and the J segment 8 bases; nucleotides outside the gene matches: 8. Germline-derived CDR1 and CDR2 are SEHNR and FQNEAQ (reference sequence). The CDR3 loop is CASSLGSGRALDEQFF. CDR3 bases: TGTGCCAGCAGCTTAGGAAGCGGGAGGGCCCTCGATGAGCAGTTCTTC.

As for this clone: The junction and the germline gene differ at one end; a read error may be behind it. V is TRBV24-1 and J is TRBJ1-5; D unresolved. Germline lookup yields CDR1 KGHDR and CDR2 SFDVKD. This CDR3 spans 11 amino acids. Here the CDR3 reads CATVQQRPRDF. As DNA, the CDR3 is TGTGCCACCGTACAACAAAGGCCGAGGGATTTT.

This rearrangement joins TRBV3-1 (or the pseudogene TRBV3-2) to TRBJ2-2; 7 nucleotides match TRBD2. With 4 bases clipped from V and 2 bases from J, the junction kept 1 base outside the gene matches. The CDR3 is 14 amino acids. Per germline, CDR1 LGHDT and CDR2 YNNKEL (reference sequence). CDR3 loop: CASSRTRNTGELFF. In nucleotides, the CDR3 is TGTGCCAGCAGCCGGACTAGAAACACCGGGGAGCTGTTTTTT.

The V gene is TRBV24-1, the J gene TRBJ2-2; 10 nucleotides match TRBD1. CDR1 and CDR2 from the germline V gene are KGHDR and SFDVKD. The CDR3 sequence is 17 residues long. Trimming took 3 bases from V and 6 from J; bases not matched to a gene: 9. CDR3 amino acids: CATSDSGTGDGSGELFF. The CDR3 DNA follows: TGTGCCACCAGTGATAGCGGGACAGGGGACGGGTCCGGGGAGCTGTTTTTT.

The chain couples TRBV3-1 (or the pseudogene TRBV3-2) to TRBJ2-3, with TRBD2 matching over 7 bases. Germline CDR1 is LGHDT and CDR2 is YNNKEL (reference sequence). The length of the CDR3 is 16 residues. V lost 0 bases, J lost 1 base, and 4 bases stayed unmatched. CDR3 in DNA: TGTGCCAGCAGCCAAGAAGACCGGGAGGGCACAGATACGCAGTATTTT. Residues: CASSQEDREGTDTQYF.

V usage is TRBV7-8 and J usage is TRBJ1-1; 9 bases line up with TRBD1. Germline-derived CDR1 and CDR2 are SGHVS and FQNEAQ. V trimming: 5 bases; J trimming: 7 bases; junction bases outside the gene matches: 8. This CDR3 spans 14 amino acids. CDR3: CASSPRTGEGEAFF. The CDR3 nucleotides read TGTGCCAGCAGCCCCCGGACAGGGGAGGGTGAAGCTTTCTTT.

This chain links TRBV11-2 with TRBJ2-2; a weak D match, TRBD2 (6 bases). This CDR3 is 17 amino acids long. V lost 5 bases and J 7 bases, leaving 23 bases between the germline ends. Germline CDR1 SGHAT, CDR2 FQNNGV. The CDR3: CASSALVLALTGGELFF. For the CDR3, the DNA is TGTGCCAGCAGCGCCTTGGTACTAGCTTTAACCGGCGGGGAGCTGTTTTTT.

V is TRBV5-1 and J is TRBJ2-1; 7 bases fit TRBD1. The length of the CDR3 is 15 residues. The germline V gene has CDR1 SGHRS and CDR2 YFSETQ. Trimming removed 6 bases from V and 5 bases from J; junction bases left unmatched: 11. CDR3 in amino acids: CASIQTGTEDNEQFF. In DNA, the CDR3 is TGCGCCAGCATCCAGACAGGGACCGAGGACAATGAGCAGTTCTTC.

This chain links TRBV27 with TRBJ2-7; TRBD2 aligns across 12 bases. The germline gives CDR1 MNHEY, CDR2 SMNVEV (reference sequence). The CDR3 totals 16 residues. Germline trimming cut 5 bases from V and 3 bases from J; bases unmatched to any gene: 8. The CDR3 is CASSVGLAGRIYEQYF. CDR3 in DNA: TGTGCCAGCAGTGTCGGACTAGCGGGAAGGATCTACGAGCAGTACTTC.

The CDR3 reads CATSEERESGTDTQYF. The CDR3 coding sequence is TGTGCCACCAGTGAGGAGCGGGAATCCGGCACAGATACGCAGTATTTT. This chain uses TRBV24-1 with TRBJ2-3; TRBD2 matches at 7 bases. V was clipped by 4 bases and J by 1 base; unmatched bases: 7. This CDR3 is built from 16 residues. Germline CDR1 KGHDR, CDR2 SFDVKD.